This T cell receptor beta chain appears in the sequencing data of a study of Ad26.COV2.S vaccination and SARS-CoV-2 variants. Whole-study results and caveats: Estimates derived from TCR breadth and depth analyses may have underestimated total T cell responses.

Germline V CDR1 and CDR2: MNHEY, SMNVEV (reference sequence). The CDR3 sequence is 15 residues long. V was trimmed by 2 bases and J by 1 base, leaving 6 bases between them. About this clone itself: Its specificity is unknown.

The treatment denotes: roughly 20 received Ad26.COV2.S at low or high dose, single or two shots; roughly five received placebo; per-sample allocation not given. Sampling occurred on day 63 after the first vaccine or placebo injection. The donor was a Boston adult aged 18-55 years. Libraries were prepared by immunoSEQ multiplex PCR; TCRdb keeps only in-frame clonotypes and omits some of them. The sample has about 280,000 clones; around 87% are singletons. The sample here was peripheral blood, taken in a trial of Ad26.COV2.S vaccine versus placebo. The source of this sequence is a person between 18 and 65 years old who received the Ad26.COV2.S COVID-19 vaccine or a placebo. The gene calls are TRBV27 and TRBJ2-6; D remains unclear. CDR3 nucleotide sequence: TGTGCCAGCAGTTTACTGTCTTCTGGGGCCAACGTCCTGACTTTC. Translating it yields CASSLLSSGANVLTF.